The entry that follows covers one TCR beta chain sequence. The data were taken from a study of blood T cell repertoires in COVID-19. In the study overall: Sample material is recorded as cDNA or gDNA derived from T cells, B-cell-depleted T cells, or PBMCs.

In the original workflow: Estimates of nucleated cell counts were drawn from the amplification of reference gene primers. This table comes from immunoSEQ multiplex PCR, and its TCRdb copy is limited to in-frame clones, with some not included. The V and J calls and clone size were taken over from that table, and D and trimming were inferred from the DNA. This sample has around 68,000 clones, with about nine tenths found just once. The germline V gene encodes CDR1 SGHNT and CDR2 YYREEE (reference sequence). The CDR3 is 17 amino acids. Trimming took 6 bases from V and 2 from J; bases not matched to a gene: 14.

V gene TRBV5-4 combines with J gene TRBJ2-5, with 9 bases that match TRBD1. This sequence was found in a middle-aged man with active COVID-19. The sample comprised peripheral blood. CDR3 nucleotide sequence: TGTGCCAGCACCAGAGCCGGGACAGGGAGTGGACAAGAGACCCAGTACTTC. Protein product: CASTRAGTGSGQETQYF.